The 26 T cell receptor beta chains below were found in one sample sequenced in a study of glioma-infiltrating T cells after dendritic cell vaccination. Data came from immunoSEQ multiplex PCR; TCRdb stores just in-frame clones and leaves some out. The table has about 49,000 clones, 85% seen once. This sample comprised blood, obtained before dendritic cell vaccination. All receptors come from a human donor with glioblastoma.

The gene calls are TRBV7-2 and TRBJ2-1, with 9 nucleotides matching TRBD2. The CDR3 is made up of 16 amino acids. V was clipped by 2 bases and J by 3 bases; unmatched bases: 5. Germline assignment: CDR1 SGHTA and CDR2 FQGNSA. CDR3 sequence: CASSLLASGNYNEQFF. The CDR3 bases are TGTGCCAGCAGCTTACTTGCTAGCGGGAACTACAATGAGCAGTTCTTC.

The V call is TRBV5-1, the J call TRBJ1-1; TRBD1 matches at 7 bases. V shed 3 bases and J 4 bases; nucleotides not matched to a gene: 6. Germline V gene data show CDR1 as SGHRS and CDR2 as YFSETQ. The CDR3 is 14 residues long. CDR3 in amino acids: CASSSGQQGTEAFF. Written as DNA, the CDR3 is TGCGCCAGCAGCTCGGGACAGCAGGGCACTGAAGCTTTCTTT. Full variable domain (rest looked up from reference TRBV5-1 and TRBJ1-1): KAGVTQTPRYLIKTRGQQVTLSCSPISGHRSVSWYQQTPGQGLQFLFEYFSETQRNKGNFPGRFSGRQFSNSRSEMNVSTLELGDSALYLCASSSGQQGTEAFFGQGTRLTVV.

The CDR3 protein is CASSLTDQANYGYTF. The CDR3 region has the DNA TGTGCCAGCAGCTTAACAGACCAGGCTAACTATGGCTACACCTTC. This chain connects TRBV7-2 to TRBJ1-2; D not resolved. The V gene's germline CDR1 is SGHTA and CDR2 FQGNSA. This CDR3 has 15 residues. V gave up 2 bases and J gave up 0 bases, with 10 bases separating them.

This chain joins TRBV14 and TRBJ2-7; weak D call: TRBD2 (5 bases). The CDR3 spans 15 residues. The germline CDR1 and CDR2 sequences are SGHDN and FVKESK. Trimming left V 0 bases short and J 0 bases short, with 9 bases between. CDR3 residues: CASSQETRGSYEQYF. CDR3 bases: TGTGCCAGCAGCCAAGAGACTCGGGGCTCCTACGAGCAGTACTTC.

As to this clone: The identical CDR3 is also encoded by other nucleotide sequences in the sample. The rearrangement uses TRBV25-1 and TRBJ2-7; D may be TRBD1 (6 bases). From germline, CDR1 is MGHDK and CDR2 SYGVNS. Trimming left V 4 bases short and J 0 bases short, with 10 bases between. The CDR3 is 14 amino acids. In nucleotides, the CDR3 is TGTGCCAGCAGTGCAGGACAGATCTCCTACGAGCAGTACTTC. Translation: CASSAGQISYEQYF.

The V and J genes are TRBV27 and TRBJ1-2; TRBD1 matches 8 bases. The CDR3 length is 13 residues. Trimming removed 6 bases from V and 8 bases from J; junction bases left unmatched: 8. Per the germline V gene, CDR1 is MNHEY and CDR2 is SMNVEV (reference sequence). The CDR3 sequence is CASRLDRVGGYTF. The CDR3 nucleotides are TGTGCCAGCAGACTGGACAGGGTTGGCGGCTACACCTTC.

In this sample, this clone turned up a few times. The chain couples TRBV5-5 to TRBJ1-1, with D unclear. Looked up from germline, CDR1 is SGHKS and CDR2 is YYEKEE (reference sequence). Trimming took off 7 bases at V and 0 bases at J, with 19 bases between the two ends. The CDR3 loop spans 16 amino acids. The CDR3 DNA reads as TGTGCCAGCGAATACCACTATAGGCAGATGAACACTGAAGCTTTCTTT. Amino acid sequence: CASEYHYRQMNTEAFF.

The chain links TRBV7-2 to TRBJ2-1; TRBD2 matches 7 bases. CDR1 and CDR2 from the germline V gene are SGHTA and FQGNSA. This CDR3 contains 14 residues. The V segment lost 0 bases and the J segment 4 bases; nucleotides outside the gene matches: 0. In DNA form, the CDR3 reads TGTGCCAGCAGCTTAGCGGGGGGGTACAATGAGCAGTTCTTC. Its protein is CASSLAGGYNEQFF. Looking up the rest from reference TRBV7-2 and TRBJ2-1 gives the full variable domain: GAGVSQSPSNKVTEKGKDVELRCDPISGHTALYWYRQSLGQGLEFLIYFQGNSAPDKSGLPSDRFSAERTGGSVSTLTIQRTQQEDSAVYLCASSLAGGYNEQFFGPGTRLTVL.

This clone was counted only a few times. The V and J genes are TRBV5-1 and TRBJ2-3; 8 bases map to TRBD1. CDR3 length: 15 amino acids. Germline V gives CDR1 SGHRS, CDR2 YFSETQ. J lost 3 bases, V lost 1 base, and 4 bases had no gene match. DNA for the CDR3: TGCGCCAGCAGCTTGTCAGGGGGCGGAACAGATACGCAGTATTTT. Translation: CASSLSGGGTDTQYF.

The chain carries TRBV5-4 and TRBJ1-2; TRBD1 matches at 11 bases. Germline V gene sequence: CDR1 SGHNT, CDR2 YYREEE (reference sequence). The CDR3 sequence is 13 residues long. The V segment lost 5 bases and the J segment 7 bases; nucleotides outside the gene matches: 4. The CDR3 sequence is CASRPGTGGGYTF. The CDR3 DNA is TGTGCCAGCAGGCCCGGGACAGGGGGTGGCTACACCTTC.

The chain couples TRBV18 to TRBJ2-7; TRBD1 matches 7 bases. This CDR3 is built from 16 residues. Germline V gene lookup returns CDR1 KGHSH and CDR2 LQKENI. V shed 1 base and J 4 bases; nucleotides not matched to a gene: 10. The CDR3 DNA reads TGTGCCAGCTCACCACTACGGGACAGCGTCGTGTACGAGCAGTACTTC. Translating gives CASSPLRDSVVYEQYF.

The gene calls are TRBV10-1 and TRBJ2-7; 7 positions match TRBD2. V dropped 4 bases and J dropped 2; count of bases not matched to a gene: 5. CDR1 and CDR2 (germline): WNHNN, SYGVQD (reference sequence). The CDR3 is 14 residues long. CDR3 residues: CASSGGLPTYEQYF. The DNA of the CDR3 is TGCGCCAGCAGTGGGGGACTACCCACCTACGAGCAGTACTTC.

This chain's CDR3 is CASRPTGGRGYTF. CDR3 nucleotide sequence: TGTGCCAGCAGACCTACAGGGGGACGGGGCTACACCTTC. The chain recombines TRBV27 with TRBJ1-2, with 8 bases aligning to TRBD1. The CDR3 runs to 13 residues. Germline CDR1 and CDR2: MNHEY and SMNVEV (reference sequence). The V gene end was trimmed by 6 bases and the J gene end by 8 bases; junction bases not matched to a gene: 8.

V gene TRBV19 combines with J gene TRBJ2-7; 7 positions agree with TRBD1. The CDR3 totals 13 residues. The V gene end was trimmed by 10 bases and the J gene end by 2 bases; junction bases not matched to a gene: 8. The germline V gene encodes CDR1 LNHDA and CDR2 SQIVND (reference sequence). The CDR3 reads CAICGQGAYEQYF. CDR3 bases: TGTGCCATCTGCGGGCAGGGGGCCTACGAGCAGTACTTC.

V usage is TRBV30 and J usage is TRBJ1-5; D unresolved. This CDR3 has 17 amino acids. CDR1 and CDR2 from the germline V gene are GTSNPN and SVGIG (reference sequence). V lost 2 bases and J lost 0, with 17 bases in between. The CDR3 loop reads CAWSRQVGLYSNQPQHF. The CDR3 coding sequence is TGTGCCTGGAGTCGGCAGGTCGGACTGTATAGCAATCAGCCCCAGCATTTT. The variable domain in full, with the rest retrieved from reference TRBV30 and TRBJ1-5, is SQTIHQWPATLVQPVGSPLSLECTVEGTSNPNLYWYRQAAGRGLQLLFYSVGIGQISSEVPQNLSASRPQDRQFILSSKKLLLSDSGFYLCAWSRQVGLYSNQPQHFGDGTRLSIL.

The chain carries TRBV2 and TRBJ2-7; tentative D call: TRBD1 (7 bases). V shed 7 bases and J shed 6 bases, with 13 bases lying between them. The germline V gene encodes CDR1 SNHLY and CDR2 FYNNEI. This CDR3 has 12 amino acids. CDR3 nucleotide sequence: TGTGCCAGCAAGAGGCAGGGGGGCGAGCAGTACTTC. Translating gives CASKRQGGEQYF.

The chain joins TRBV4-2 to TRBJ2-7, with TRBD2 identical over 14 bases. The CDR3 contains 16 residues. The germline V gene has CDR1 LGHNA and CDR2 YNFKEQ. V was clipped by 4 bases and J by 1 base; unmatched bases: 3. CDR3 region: CASSPGLAGGSYEQYF. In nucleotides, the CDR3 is TGTGCCAGCAGCCCTGGACTAGCGGGGGGTTCCTACGAGCAGTACTTC.

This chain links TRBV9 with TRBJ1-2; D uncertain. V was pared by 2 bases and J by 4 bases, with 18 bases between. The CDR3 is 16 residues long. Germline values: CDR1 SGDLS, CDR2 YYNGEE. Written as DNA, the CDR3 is TGTGCCAGCAGCGTTTTAGACACCTCCATTTTCTATGGCTACACCTTC. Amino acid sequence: CASSVLDTSIFYGYTF.

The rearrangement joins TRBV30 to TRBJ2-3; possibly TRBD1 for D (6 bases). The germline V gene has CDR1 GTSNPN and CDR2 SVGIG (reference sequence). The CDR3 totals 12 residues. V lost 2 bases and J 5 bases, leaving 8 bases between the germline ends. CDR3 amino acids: CAWSIGGDTQYF. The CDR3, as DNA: TGTGCCTGGAGTATAGGGGGAGATACGCAGTATTTT.

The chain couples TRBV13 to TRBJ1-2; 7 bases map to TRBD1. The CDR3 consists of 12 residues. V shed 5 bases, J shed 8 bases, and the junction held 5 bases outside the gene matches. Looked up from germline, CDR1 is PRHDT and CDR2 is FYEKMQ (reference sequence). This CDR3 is CASSDDRDGYTF. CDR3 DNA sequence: TGTGCCAGCAGCGATGACAGGGACGGCTACACCTTC.

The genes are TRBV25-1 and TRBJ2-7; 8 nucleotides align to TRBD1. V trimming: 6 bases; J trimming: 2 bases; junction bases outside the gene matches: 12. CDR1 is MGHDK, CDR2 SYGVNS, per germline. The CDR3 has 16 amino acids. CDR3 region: CASRASAGTGTYEQYF. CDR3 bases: TGTGCCAGCAGAGCCAGTGCCGGGACAGGTACCTACGAGCAGTACTTC.

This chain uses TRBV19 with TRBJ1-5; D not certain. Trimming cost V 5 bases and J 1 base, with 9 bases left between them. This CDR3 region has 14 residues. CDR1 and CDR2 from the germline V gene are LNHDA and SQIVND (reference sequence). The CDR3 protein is CASSPTGSNQPQHF. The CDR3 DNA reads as TGTGCCAGTAGTCCCACCGGGAGCAATCAGCCCCAGCATTTT.

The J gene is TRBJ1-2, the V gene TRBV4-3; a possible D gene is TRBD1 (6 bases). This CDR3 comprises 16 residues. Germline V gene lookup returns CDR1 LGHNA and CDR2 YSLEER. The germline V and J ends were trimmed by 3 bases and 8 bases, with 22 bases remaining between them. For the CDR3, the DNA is TGCGCCAGCAGCCAGACTCAGACAGGTGCCATAGGCGGCTACACCTTC. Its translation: CASSQTQTGAIGGYTF.

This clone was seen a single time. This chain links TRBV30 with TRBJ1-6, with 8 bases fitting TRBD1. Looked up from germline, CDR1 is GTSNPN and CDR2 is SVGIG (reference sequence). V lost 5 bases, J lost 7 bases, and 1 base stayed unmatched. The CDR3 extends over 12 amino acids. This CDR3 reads CAWAGGNSPLHF. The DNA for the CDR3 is TGTGCCTGGGCAGGGGGCAATTCACCCCTCCACTTT.

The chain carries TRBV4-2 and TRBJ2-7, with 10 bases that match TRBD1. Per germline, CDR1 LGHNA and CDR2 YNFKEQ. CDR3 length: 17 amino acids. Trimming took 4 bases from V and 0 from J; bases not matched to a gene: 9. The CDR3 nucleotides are TGTGCCAGCAGCCCCACCCCCGGACAGGGGGACTCCTACGAGCAGTACTTC. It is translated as CASSPTPGQGDSYEQYF.

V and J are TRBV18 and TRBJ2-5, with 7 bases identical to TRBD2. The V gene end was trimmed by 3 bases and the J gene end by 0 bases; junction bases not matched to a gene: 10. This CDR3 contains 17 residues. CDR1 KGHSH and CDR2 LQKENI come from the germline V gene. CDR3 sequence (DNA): TGTGCCAGCTCACCTCCGGGGGGTAAAGCGTACCAAGAGACCCAGTACTTC. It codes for CASSPPGGKAYQETQYF.